This TCR beta chain is drawn from a study of regulatory T cells in long-lasting Graves disease. At the level of the study: Over 5 years on antithyroid drugs plus positive TSH receptor antibodies marked Graves' disease as persistent. General study results and limits: Favored gene segments in persistent disease were TRBV28, TRBJ1-2 and TRBJ2-5.

V was trimmed by 0 bases and J by 0 bases, leaving 12 bases between them. Germline V gives CDR1 MNHEY, CDR2 SMNVEV (reference sequence). The CDR3 extends over 17 amino acids. This clonotype was observed a few times. No antigen is known for it. As to time point: persistent/refractory GD, antithyroid drugs over 5 years with positive TRAb. The TCR library was prepared using RNA isolated from PBMCs. As a group, patients came from one endocrinology department in Xi'an, China. Relying on iRepertoire HTBI primers and Arm-PCR of CDR3 regions, the team built TCR beta libraries. TCRdb re-called the multiplex PCR reads through MiXCR, storing one row per CDR3 protein. The sample carries 400,000 to 500,000 distinct CDR3 sequences, roughly a fifth recorded once.

J is TRBJ1-3 and V is TRBV27, with a possible D match to TRBD1 (5 bases). The source was peripheral blood mononuclear cells (PBMCs), collected when the disease was refractory, from a patient treated with antithyroid drugs. The TCR sequence derives from a female donor with Graves disease. CDR3 sequence: CASSLSAGGFSGNTIYF. CDR3 in DNA: TGTGCCAGCAGTTTATCGGCCGGGGGTTTCTCTGGAAACACCATATATTTT.